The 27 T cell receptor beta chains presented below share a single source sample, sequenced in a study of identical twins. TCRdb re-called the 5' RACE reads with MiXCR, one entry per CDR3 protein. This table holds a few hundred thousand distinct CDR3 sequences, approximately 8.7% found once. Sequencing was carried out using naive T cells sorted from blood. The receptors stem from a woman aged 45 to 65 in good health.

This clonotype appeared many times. The CDR3 loop reads CASSSYEQGMGEKLFF. The CDR3 DNA follows: TGTGCCAGCAGCTCATACGAGCAGGGAATGGGTGAAAAACTGTTTTTT. The chain uses TRBV3-1 and TRBJ1-4, with D tentatively TRBD1 (5 bases). Germline V gene lookup returns CDR1 LGHDT and CDR2 YNNKEL (reference sequence). This CDR3 has 16 amino acids. Trimming stripped 5 bases from V and 7 bases from J, with 20 bases between.

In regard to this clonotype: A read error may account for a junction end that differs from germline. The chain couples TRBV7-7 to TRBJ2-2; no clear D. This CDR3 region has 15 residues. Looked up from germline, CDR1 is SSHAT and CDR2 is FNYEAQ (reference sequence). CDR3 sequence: CASSLERTPPGELFF. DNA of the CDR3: TGTGCTAGCAGCTTAGAACGTACCCCCCCAGGGGAGCTGTTTTTT.

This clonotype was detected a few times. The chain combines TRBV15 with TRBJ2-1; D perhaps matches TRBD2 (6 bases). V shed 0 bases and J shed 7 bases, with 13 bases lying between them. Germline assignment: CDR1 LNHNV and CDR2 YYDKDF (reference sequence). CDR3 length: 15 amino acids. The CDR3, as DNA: TGTGCCACCAGCAGAGATCTGGGGGGAGAGAATGAGCAGTTCTTC. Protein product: CATSRDLGGENEQFF.

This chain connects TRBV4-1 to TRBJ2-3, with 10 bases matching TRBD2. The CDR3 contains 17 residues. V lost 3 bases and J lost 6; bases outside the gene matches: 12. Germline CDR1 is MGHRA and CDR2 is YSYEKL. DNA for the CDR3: TGCGCCAGCAGCCACAGGAGGGCTAGCGGGAGTGAGGATACGCAGTATTTT. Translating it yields CASSHRRASGSEDTQYF.

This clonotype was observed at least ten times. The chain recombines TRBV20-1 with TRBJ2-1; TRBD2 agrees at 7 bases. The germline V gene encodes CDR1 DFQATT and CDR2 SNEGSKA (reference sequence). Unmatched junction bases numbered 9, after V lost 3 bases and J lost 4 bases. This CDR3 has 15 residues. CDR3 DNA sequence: TGCAGTGCTAGTGAGGGGCGGGAGCCTTACAATGAGCAGTTCTTC. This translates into CSASEGREPYNEQFF.

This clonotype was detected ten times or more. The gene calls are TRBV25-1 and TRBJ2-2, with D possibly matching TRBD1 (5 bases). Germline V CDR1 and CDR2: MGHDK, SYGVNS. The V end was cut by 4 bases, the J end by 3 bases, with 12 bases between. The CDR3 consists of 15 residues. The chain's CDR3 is CASSASLGDTGELFF. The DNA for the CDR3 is TGTGCCAGCAGTGCCTCCCTAGGGGACACCGGGGAGCTGTTTTTT.

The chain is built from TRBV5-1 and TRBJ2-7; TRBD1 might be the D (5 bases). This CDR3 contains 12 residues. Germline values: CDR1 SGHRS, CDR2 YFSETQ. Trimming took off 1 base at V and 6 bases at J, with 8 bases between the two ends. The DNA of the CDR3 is TGCGCCAGCAGCTTGAGCGACAGCGAGCAGTACTTC. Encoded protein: CASSLSDSEQYF.

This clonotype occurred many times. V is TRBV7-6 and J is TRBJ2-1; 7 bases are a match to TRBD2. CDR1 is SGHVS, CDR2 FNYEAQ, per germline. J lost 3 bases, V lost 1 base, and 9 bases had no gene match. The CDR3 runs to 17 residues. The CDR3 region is CASSLGGGGSNYNEQFF. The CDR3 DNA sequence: TGTGCCAGCAGCTTAGGGGGCGGCGGGAGTAACTACAATGAGCAGTTCTTC. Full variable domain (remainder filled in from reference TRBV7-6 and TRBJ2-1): GAGVSQSPRYKVTKRGQDVALRCDPISGHVSLYWYRQALGQGPEFLTYFNYEAQQDKSGLPNDRFSAERPEGSISTLTIQRTEQRDSAMYRCASSLGGGGSNYNEQFFGPGTRLTVL.

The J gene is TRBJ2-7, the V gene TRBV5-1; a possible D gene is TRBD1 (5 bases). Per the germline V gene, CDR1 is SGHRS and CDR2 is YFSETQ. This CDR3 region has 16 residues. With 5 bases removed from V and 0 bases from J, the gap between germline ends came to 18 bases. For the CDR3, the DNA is TGCGCCAGCAGAAAGGATGTTCAGGGTAGCTCCTACGAGCAGTACTTC. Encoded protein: CASRKDVQGSSYEQYF. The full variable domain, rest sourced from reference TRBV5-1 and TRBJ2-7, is KAGVTQTPRYLIKTRGQQVTLSCSPISGHRSVSWYQQTPGQGLQFLFEYFSETQRNKGNFPGRFSGRQFSNSRSEMNVSTLELGDSALYLCASRKDVQGSSYEQYFGPGTRLTVT.

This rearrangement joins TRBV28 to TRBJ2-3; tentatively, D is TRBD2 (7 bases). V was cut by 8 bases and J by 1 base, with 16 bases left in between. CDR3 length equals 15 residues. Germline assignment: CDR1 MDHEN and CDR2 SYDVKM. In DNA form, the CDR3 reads TGTGCCAGCCTTAGGGGGGGGGCTGGCACAGATACGCAGTATTTT. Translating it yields CASLRGGAGTDTQYF.

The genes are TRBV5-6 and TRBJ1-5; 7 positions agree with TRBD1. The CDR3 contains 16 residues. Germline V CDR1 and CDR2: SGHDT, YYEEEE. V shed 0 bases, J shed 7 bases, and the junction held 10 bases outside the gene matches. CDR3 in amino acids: CASSLGRGRSRQPQHF. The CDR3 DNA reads TGTGCCAGCAGCTTGGGCAGGGGGAGAAGTCGACAGCCCCAGCATTTT.

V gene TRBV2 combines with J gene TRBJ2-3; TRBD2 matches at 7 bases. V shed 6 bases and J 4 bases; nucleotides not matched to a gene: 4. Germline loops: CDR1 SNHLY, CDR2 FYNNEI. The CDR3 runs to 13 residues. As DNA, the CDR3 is TGTGCCAGCAGGCGGGAGATTTCAGATACGCAGTATTTT. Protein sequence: CASRREISDTQYF.

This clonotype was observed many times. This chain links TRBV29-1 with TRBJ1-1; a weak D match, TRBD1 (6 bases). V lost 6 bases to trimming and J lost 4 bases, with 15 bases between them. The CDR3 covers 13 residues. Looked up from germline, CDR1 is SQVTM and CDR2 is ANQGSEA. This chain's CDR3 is CSVQGFQFTEAFF. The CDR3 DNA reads TGCAGCGTCCAGGGGTTTCAGTTCACTGAAGCTTTCTTT.

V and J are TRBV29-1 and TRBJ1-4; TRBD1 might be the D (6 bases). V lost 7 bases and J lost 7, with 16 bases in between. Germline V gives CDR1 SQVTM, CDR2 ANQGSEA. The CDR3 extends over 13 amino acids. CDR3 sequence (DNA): TGCAGCGCCGGGGGCAGGGGCAGTGAAAAACTGTTTTTT. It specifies CSAGGRGSEKLFF. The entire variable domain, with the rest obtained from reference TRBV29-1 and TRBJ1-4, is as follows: SAVISQKPSRDICQRGTSLTIQCQVDSQVTMMFWYRQQPGQSLTLIATANQGSEATYESGFVIDKFPISRPNLTFSTLTVSNMSPEDSSIYLCSAGGRGSEKLFFGSGTQLSVL.

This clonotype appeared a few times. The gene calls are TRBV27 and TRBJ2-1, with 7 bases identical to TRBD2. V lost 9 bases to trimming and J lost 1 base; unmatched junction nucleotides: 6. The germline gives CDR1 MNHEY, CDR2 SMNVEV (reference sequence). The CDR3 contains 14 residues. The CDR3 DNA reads TGTGCCAGTTCAGCGGGAAGGTCCTACAATGAGCAGTTCTTC. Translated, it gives CASSAGRSYNEQFF.

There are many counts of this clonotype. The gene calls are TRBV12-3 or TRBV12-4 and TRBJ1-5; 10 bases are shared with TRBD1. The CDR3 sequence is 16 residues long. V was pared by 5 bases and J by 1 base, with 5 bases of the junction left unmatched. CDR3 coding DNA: TGTGCCAGCAGTGCACCGGGACAGGGGAGCAATCAGCCCCAGCATTTT. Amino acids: CASSAPGQGSNQPQHF.

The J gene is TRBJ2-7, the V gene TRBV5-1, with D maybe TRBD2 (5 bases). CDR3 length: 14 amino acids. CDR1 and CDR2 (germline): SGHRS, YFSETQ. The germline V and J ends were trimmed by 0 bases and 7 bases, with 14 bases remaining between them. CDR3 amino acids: CASSLAGKTGEQYV. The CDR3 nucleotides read TGCGCCAGCAGCTTGGCCGGGAAAACGGGGGAGCAGTACGTC.

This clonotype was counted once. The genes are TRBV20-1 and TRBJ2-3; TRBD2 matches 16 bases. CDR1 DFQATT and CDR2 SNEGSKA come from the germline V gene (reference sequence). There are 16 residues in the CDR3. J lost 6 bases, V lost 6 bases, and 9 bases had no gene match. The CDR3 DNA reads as TGCAGTGCCCTGGGACTAGCGGGAGGGGAGGCGGATACGCAGTATTTT. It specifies CSALGLAGGEADTQYF.

Written as DNA, the CDR3 is TGTGCCAGCAGTTTCGAGGGGTTAGATACGCAGTATTTT. Its translation is CASSFEGLDTQYF. V and J are TRBV11-2 and TRBJ2-3; the D gene could be TRBD1 or TRBD2 (5 bases each). Trimming took off 6 bases at V and 5 bases at J, with 12 bases between the two ends. This CDR3 region has 13 residues. Germline V gene data show CDR1 as SGHAT and CDR2 as FQNNGV.

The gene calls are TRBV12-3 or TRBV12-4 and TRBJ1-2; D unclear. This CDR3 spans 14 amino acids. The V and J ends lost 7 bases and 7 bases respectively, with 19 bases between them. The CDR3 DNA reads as TGTGCCAGCACCCGATCAGGCAGCCCACTTGGCTACACCTTC. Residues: CASTRSGSPLGYTF.

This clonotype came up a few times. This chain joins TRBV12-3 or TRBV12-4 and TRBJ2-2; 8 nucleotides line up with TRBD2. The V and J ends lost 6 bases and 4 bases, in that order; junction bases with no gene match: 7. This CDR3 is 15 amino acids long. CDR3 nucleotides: TGTGCCAGCAGGGAAGCGGGAGAGGGCACCGGGGAGCTGTTTTTT. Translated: CASREAGEGTGELFF.

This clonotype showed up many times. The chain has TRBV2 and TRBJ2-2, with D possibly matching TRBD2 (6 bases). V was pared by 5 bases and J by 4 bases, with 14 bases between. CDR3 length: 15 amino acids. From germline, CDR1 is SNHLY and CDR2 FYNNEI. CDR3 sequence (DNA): TGTGCCAGCAGTCCTACGGGACTTAGCACCGGGGAGCTGTTTTTT. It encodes CASSPTGLSTGELFF. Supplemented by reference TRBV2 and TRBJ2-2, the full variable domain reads EPEVTQTPSHQVTQMGQEVILRCVPISNHLYFYWYRQILGQKVEFLVSFYNNEISEKSEIFDDQFSVERPDGSNFTLKIRSTKLEDSAMYFCASSPTGLSTGELFFGEGSRLTVL.

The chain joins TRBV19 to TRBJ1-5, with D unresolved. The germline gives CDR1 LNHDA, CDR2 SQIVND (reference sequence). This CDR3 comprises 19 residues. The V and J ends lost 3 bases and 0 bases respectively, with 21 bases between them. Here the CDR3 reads CASSIPSGSLFDSNQPQHF. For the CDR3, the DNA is TGTGCCAGTAGTATCCCCTCCGGGTCCCTTTTCGATAGCAATCAGCCCCAGCATTTT. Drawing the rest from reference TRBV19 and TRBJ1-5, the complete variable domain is DGGITQSPKYLFRKEGQNVTLSCEQNLNHDAMYWYRQDPGQGLRLIYYSQIVNDFQKGDIAEGYSVSREKKESFPLTVTSAQKNPTAFYLCASSIPSGSLFDSNQPQHFGDGTRLSIL.

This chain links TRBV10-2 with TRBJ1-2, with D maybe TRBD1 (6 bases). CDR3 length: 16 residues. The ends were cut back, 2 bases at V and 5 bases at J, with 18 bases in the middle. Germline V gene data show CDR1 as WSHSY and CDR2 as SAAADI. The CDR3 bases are TGCGCCAGCAGTGAGAGCACAGGGCCCCTACCATATGGCTACACCTTC. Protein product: CASSESTGPLPYGYTF.

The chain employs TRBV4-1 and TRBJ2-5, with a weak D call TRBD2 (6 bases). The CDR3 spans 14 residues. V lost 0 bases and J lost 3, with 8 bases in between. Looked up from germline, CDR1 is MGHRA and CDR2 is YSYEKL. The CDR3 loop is CASSQDGGKETQYF. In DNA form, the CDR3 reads TGCGCCAGCAGCCAAGATGGAGGGAAAGAGACCCAGTACTTC.

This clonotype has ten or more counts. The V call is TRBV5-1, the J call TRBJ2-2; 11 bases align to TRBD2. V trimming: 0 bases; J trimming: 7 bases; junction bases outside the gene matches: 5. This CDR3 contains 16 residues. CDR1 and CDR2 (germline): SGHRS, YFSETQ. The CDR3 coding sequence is TGCGCCAGCAGCTTGGAACTAGCGGGAGCGGGCGGGGAGCTGTTTTTT. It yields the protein CASSLELAGAGGELFF.

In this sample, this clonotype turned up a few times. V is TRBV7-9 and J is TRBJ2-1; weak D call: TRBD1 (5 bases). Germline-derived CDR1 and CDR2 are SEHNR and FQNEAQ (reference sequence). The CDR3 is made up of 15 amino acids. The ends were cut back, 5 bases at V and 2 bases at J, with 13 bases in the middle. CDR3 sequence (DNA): TGTGCCAGCAGCCTTGGCGGACAAGCCTACAATGAGCAGTTCTTC. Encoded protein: CASSLGGQAYNEQFF.